The 18 T cell receptor beta chains given below trace back to one sample, sequenced in a study of cytomegalovirus exposure and HLA in healthy donors (TCRdb year 2017). Receptors were amplified or captured by the immunoSEQ multiplex PCR assay. For the multiplex PCR, a mixture combining 60 forward primers for TCR Vbeta segments and 13 reverse primers for TCR Jbeta segments was used. The clones in this table, taken by TCRdb from immuneACCESS, are in-frame only. Not every clone is retained; where verified, under half of the shortfall comes from an unresolved V gene, and the cause of the rest is unknown. In all, the sample holds 80,000 to 90,000 clones, and 81% of those were seen once. Clones ranked in the top ten supply about 2% of the sample. Material: PBMCs. These receptors were taken from a woman in her twenties or thirties in good health and CMV-seronegative.

The CDR3 nucleotides read TGTGCCAGCAGTGAGGCAGGGCCTAATCAGCCCCAGCATTTT. This sequence encodes CASSEAGPNQPQHF. The genes are TRBV2 and TRBJ1-5; D might be TRBD1 (5 bases). V lost 3 bases to trimming and J lost 4 bases, with 10 bases between them. Germline CDR1 reads SNHLY; CDR2 reads FYNNEI. This CDR3 has 14 amino acids.

This clone appeared a single time. Additional DNA sequences in this sample encode the identical CDR3. The chain couples TRBV7-2 to TRBJ2-7, with D possibly TRBD1 on 6 matching bases. This CDR3 has 13 residues. Germline V gives CDR1 SGHTA, CDR2 FQGNSA. V was pared by 1 base and J by 5 bases, with 9 bases between. The CDR3: CASSLGAGDEQYF. CDR3 coding DNA: TGTGCCAGCAGCTTAGGAGCAGGGGACGAGCAGTACTTC.

The V and J genes are TRBV7-2 and TRBJ2-3, with TRBD1 matching 8 bases. From germline, CDR1 is SGHTA and CDR2 FQGNSA. V shed 2 bases and J 2 bases; nucleotides not matched to a gene: 3. The CDR3 covers 15 residues. The CDR3 region is CASSLRTGYTDTQYF. The CDR3 DNA reads as TGTGCCAGCAGCTTACGGACAGGGTACACAGATACGCAGTATTTT.

V and J are TRBV7-2 and TRBJ2-3, with 9 nucleotides matching TRBD2. CDR1 is SGHTA and CDR2 is FQGNSA in the germline V gene. This CDR3 comprises 15 residues. Germline trimming cut 1 base from V and 1 base from J; bases unmatched to any gene: 0. CDR3: CASSLVAGGTDTQYF. Here the CDR3 DNA reads TGTGCCAGCAGCTTAGTAGCGGGGGGCACAGATACGCAGTATTTT.

The chain is built from TRBV7-8 and TRBJ2-7; 9 bases match TRBD1. Trimming at V came to 7 bases and at J to 3 bases, leaving 7 bases not matched to a gene. Germline assignment: CDR1 SGHVS and CDR2 FQNEAQ. This CDR3 is built from 14 residues. This CDR3 reads CASIPGTGYYEQYF. Written as DNA, the CDR3 is TGTGCCAGCATTCCCGGGACAGGGTACTACGAGCAGTACTTC.

The CDR3 coding sequence is TGTGCCAGCTCACTTCTAGATAGCAATCAGCCCCAGCATTTT. Residues: CASSLLDSNQPQHF. This chain connects TRBV18 to TRBJ1-5; D gene unclear. The CDR3 totals 14 residues. The ends were cut back, 4 bases at V and 0 bases at J, with 7 bases in the middle. CDR1 and CDR2 (germline): KGHSH, LQKENI.

CDR3 DNA: TGTGCCAGCAGTGAGGGCGGGGTCGGGTCGAAGCAGTTCTTC. Encoded protein: CASSEGGVGSKQFF. The J gene is TRBJ2-1, the V gene TRBV2; possible D gene TRBD2, 6 bases. Trimming took 3 bases from V and 11 from J, leaving 17 bases between them. Germline V gives CDR1 SNHLY, CDR2 FYNNEI. There are 14 residues in the CDR3.

This clone came up a few times. The rearrangement links TRBV28 to TRBJ2-3, with D possibly matching TRBD2 (6 bases). The CDR3 consists of 15 residues. The V gene's germline CDR1 is MDHEN and CDR2 SYDVKM. The V end was cut by 3 bases, the J end by 1 base, with 11 bases between. In nucleotides, the CDR3 is TGTGCCAGCAGTTTCTACGGGAGAGGCACAGATACGCAGTATTTT. Translated: CASSFYGRGTDTQYF.

V is TRBV18 and J is TRBJ2-6; 7 nucleotides agree with TRBD2. After removal of 8 bases from V and 2 bases from J, the junction contained 6 bases not matched to a gene. The CDR3 runs to 15 residues. Germline V gene sequence: CDR1 KGHSH, CDR2 LQKENI. DNA for the CDR3: TGTGCCAGCGAACGCGGGGGAACTGGGGCCAACGTCCTGACTTTC. This codes for CASERGGTGANVLTF.

The rearrangement joins TRBV5-1 to TRBJ2-5; the match to TRBD2 covers 9 bases. The J call is uncertain, as TRBJ2-7 better fits the DNA end. The CDR3 sequence is 18 residues long. Germline V gene data show CDR1 as SGHRS and CDR2 as YFSETQ. The CDR3 is CASSSGDRGLAFSYEQYF. The CDR3 coding sequence is TGCGCCAGCAGCTCCGGAGACAGAGGACTAGCGTTCTCCTACGAGCAGTACTTC.

This clone was detected only once. The chain has TRBV5-5 and TRBJ2-7, with 8 bases that match TRBD2. The trim removed 1 base at V and 0 bases at J, leaving 6 bases unmatched. This CDR3 comprises 16 residues. Germline V gene sequence: CDR1 SGHKS, CDR2 YYEKEE (reference sequence). For the CDR3, the DNA is TGTGCCAGCAGCTTGACTACTAGCGGTGGCTCCTACGAGCAGTACTTC. Protein: CASSLTTSGGSYEQYF.

The gene calls are TRBV2 and TRBJ2-1; D might be TRBD2 (6 bases). V lost 2 bases and J 5 bases, leaving 13 bases between the germline ends. In germline, CDR1 is SNHLY, CDR2 FYNNEI. The CDR3 loop spans 15 amino acids. CDR3 DNA sequence: TGTGCCAGCAGTGAAAGCGGGTTGGGCCACAATGAGCAGTTCTTC. Its protein product is CASSESGLGHNEQFF.

About this clone: An end of the junction does not agree with germline; a read error may underlie this. The gene calls are TRBV7-7 and TRBJ2-1, with 10 bases fitting TRBD2. The germline CDR1 and CDR2 sequences are SSHAT and FNYEAQ (reference sequence). The CDR3 loop spans 16 amino acids. The CDR3 loop reads CASSSLGLASRNEQFF. In DNA, the CDR3 is TGTGCTAGCAGCTCGCTGGGACTAGCGTCGAGGAATGAGCAGTTCTTC.

The chain carries TRBV5-1 and TRBJ2-5, with a tentative D call TRBD2 (5 bases). Germline CDR1 is SGHRS and CDR2 is YFSETQ. The CDR3 has 15 residues. Trimming took off 3 bases at V and 3 bases at J, with 15 bases between the two ends. CDR3 sequence: CASSYAGTSEETQYF. CDR3 sequence (DNA): TGCGCCAGCAGCTACGCGGGCACGTCGGAAGAGACCCAGTACTTC.

The rearrangement uses TRBV28 and TRBJ2-5; TRBD2 might be the D (5 bases). The germline V and J ends were trimmed by 3 bases and 0 bases, with 23 bases remaining between them. CDR1 and CDR2 from the germline V gene are MDHEN and SYDVKM. The CDR3 contains 19 residues. CDR3 DNA sequence: TGTGCCAGCAGTTTGGGGATCTTTTTGGGAGCGGCCAACCAAGAGACCCAGTACTTC. Translation gives CASSLGIFLGAANQETQYF.

The V call is TRBV6-5, the J call TRBJ1-2; no firm D call. CDR1 is MNHEY and CDR2 is SVGAGI in the germline V gene. This CDR3 spans 13 amino acids. V was cut by 6 bases and J by 3 bases, with 11 bases left in between. The CDR3 loop is CASSKSRDYGYTF. CDR3 DNA sequence: TGTGCCAGCAGCAAAAGCCGAGACTATGGCTACACCTTC.

The chain has TRBV5-1 and TRBJ2-1; maybe TRBD2 (6 bases). The germline V and J ends were trimmed by 0 bases and 9 bases, with 13 bases remaining between them. This CDR3 region has 14 residues. Per germline, CDR1 SGHRS and CDR2 YFSETQ. The CDR3 sequence is CASSLAEGPGEQFF. In DNA, the CDR3 is TGCGCCAGCAGCTTGGCGGAGGGTCCGGGTGAGCAGTTCTTC.

The chain carries TRBV4-2 and TRBJ2-5, with a tentative D call TRBD2 (7 bases). V lost 4 bases and J 2 bases, leaving 17 bases between the germline ends. In germline, CDR1 is LGHNA, CDR2 YNFKEQ. The length of the CDR3 is 16 residues. CDR3 amino acids: CASSRDGGAGQETQYF. CDR3 in DNA: TGTGCCAGCAGCCGTGATGGGGGGGCGGGACAAGAGACCCAGTACTTC.